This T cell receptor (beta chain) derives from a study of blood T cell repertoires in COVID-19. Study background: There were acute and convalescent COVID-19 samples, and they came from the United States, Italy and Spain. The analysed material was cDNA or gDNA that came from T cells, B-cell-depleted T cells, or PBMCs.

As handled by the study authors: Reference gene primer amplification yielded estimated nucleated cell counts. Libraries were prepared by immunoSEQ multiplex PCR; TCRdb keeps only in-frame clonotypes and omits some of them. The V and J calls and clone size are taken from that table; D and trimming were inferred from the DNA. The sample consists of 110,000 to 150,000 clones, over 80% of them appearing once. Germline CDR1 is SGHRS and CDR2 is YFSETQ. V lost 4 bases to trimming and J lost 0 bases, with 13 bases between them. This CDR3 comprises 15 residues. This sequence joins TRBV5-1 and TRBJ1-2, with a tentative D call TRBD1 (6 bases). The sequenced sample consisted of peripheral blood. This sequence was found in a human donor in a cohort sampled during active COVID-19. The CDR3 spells CASSPETGSNYGYTF. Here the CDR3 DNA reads TGCGCCAGCAGCCCGGAGACAGGTTCTAACTATGGCTACACCTTC.